The clone carrying this T cell receptor (beta chain) was detected a few times. The V gene's germline CDR1 is MGHRA and CDR2 YSYEKL. The CDR3 runs to 15 residues. Trimming took 2 bases from V and 4 from J, leaving 13 bases between them. As processed by the authors: How many nucleated cells were present was estimated from reference gene primer amplification. Data came from immunoSEQ multiplex PCR; TCRdb stores just in-frame clones and leaves some out. The V and J calls and clone size are taken from that table; D and trimming were inferred from the DNA. The data show approximately 250,000 clones, around nine tenths seen once. This entry comes from a study of blood T cell repertoires in COVID-19.

V and J are TRBV4-1 and TRBJ2-3; TRBD2 might be the D (5 bases). The clonotype comes from a man aged 35 to 55 with active or convalescent COVID-19. The source material was peripheral blood. The CDR3 DNA reads as TGCGCCAGCAGCCAACAAGCGGAAGGTGCAGATACGCAGTATTTT. Its protein product is CASSQQAEGADTQYF.